The following is a T cell receptor (beta chain) sequence with its context. Data came from immunoSEQ multiplex PCR; TCRdb stores just in-frame clones and leaves some out. The repertoire holds approximately 1.5 million clones, with around 98% as singletons. This entry belongs to a study of shared clonotypes between healthy human individuals. The CDR3 is 12 amino acids. The V end was cut by 5 bases, the J end by 9 bases, with 11 bases between. CDR1 and CDR2 from the germline V gene are LNHDA and SQIVND (reference sequence). The sequenced sample consisted of naive CD4+ T cells sorted from blood. Subset: CD45RA+ positively selected. This TCR came from a man aged 30-40 years in good health. The chain employs TRBV19 and TRBJ1-5; D may be TRBD1 (5 bases). The CDR3 loop reads CASSSGGLPQHF. The CDR3 DNA sequence: TGTGCCAGTAGTTCTGGGGGACTGCCCCAGCATTTT.